This note documents a single T cell receptor beta chain sequence. These data originate in a study of cytomegalovirus exposure and HLA in healthy donors. The protocol was immunoSEQ multiplex PCR, while the TCRdb copy is restricted to in-frame clones and leaves out a portion. The sample records 55,000 to 80,000 clones, approximately 96% being singletons. Germline V gene lookup returns CDR1 MDHEN and CDR2 SYDVKM. With V trimmed by 6 bases and J by 6 bases, 9 bases remained unmatched. The CDR3 is 14 amino acids. The material sequenced was PBMCs. V gene TRBV28 combines with J gene TRBJ2-7, with 9 nucleotides matching TRBD1. The receptor's source is a man aged 18 to 35 in good health and CMV-seropositive. Here the CDR3 reads CASSSAGTGFEQYF. The CDR3 DNA is TGTGCCAGCAGCTCAGCCGGGACAGGGTTCGAGCAGTACTTC.